Below are 32 T cell receptor beta chains sequenced from a single sample in a study of CD8+ T cells in alopecia areata. Isolated RNA was reverse transcribed into cDNA used as the sequencing template. Generated by immunoSEQ multiplex PCR, the TCRdb table keeps only in-frame clones and is missing some. Among around 190,000 clones listed, more than 55% were seen once. As for treatment: oral pan-JAK inhibitor, 5-10 mg twice daily. The sample was CD4+ T cells sorted from blood, taken at week 4, from a patient treated with tofacitinib. Every receptor here comes from a human donor with alopecia areata.

This chain links TRBV6-6 with TRBJ2-1; 11 bases align to TRBD2. The V and J ends lost 2 bases and 8 bases, in that order; junction bases with no gene match: 5. The CDR3 is 15 residues long. Germline loops: CDR1 MNHNY, CDR2 SVGAGI (reference sequence). CDR3 nucleotide sequence: TGTGCCAGCAGTTACGTGACTAGCGGGGACCATGAGCAGTTCTTC. Encoded protein: CASSYVTSGDHEQFF.

This clone came up a few times. V is TRBV10-3 and J is TRBJ1-2; D is undetermined. Trimming left V 7 bases short and J 4 bases short, with 19 bases between. The CDR3 spans 15 residues. Looked up from germline, CDR1 is ENHRY and CDR2 is SYGVKD. The CDR3 nucleotides are TGTGCCATCAATTGGGAGGCACAAGGGAGCTATGGCTACACCTTC. It translates to CAINWEAQGSYGYTF.

This rearrangement joins TRBV9 to TRBJ1-5, with D maybe TRBD1 (6 bases). The CDR3 has 16 residues. Germline V CDR1 and CDR2: SGDLS, YYNGEE. V lost 4 bases, J lost 3 bases, and 17 bases lay in between. The CDR3: CASSPGSGTNNQPQHF. DNA of the CDR3: TGTGCCAGCAGCCCAGGATCCGGGACAAACAATCAGCCCCAGCATTTT.

This chain links TRBV29-1 with TRBJ2-7; a possible D gene is TRBD2 (6 bases). Trimming left V 7 bases short and J 6 bases short, with 19 bases between. Germline CDR1 SQVTM, CDR2 ANQGSEA. This CDR3 is built from 13 residues. CDR3 protein: CSATTRDGAEQYF. The CDR3, as DNA: TGCAGCGCTACGACTAGAGACGGCGCCGAGCAGTACTTC.

The V gene is TRBV19, the J gene TRBJ2-2, with a tentative D call TRBD2 (7 bases). V lost 8 bases, J lost 5 bases, and 18 bases lay in between. The CDR3 runs to 15 residues. Germline V gives CDR1 LNHDA, CDR2 SQIVND (reference sequence). CDR3 DNA: TGTGCCAGTCACCTGGGGGCGGGAGATACCGGGGAGCTGTTTTTT. Its translation: CASHLGAGDTGELFF.

V is TRBV4-1 and J is TRBJ1-1; TRBD1 matches at 7 bases. Trimming at V came to 2 bases and at J to 7 bases, leaving 4 bases not matched to a gene. Germline V gene sequence: CDR1 MGHRA, CDR2 YSYEKL. This CDR3 comprises 13 residues. This CDR3 is CASSQRTGDEAFF. The CDR3 nucleotides are TGCGCCAGCAGCCAAAGGACAGGTGATGAAGCTTTCTTT.

The sample holds one count of this clone. This chain links TRBV5-1 with TRBJ2-7, with 9 bases identical to TRBD2. Losses at the gene ends were 5 bases for V and 0 bases for J; bases not matched to a gene: 9. Per the germline V gene, CDR1 is SGHRS and CDR2 is YFSETQ. The CDR3 spans 16 residues. In DNA, the CDR3 is TGCGCCAGCAGTAACCCGACTAGCGGTAGCTCCTACGAGCAGTACTTC. This codes for CASSNPTSGSSYEQYF.

The genes are TRBV5-1 and TRBJ1-5; 11 positions match TRBD1. CDR1 is SGHRS, CDR2 YFSETQ, per germline. V lost 4 bases, J lost 6 bases, and 6 bases stayed unmatched. This CDR3 spans 15 amino acids. DNA for the CDR3: TGCGCCAGCAGCCCCGGACAGGGGGCAGGTCAGCCCCAGCATTTT. Translation gives CASSPGQGAGQPQHF.

The genes are TRBV5-1 and TRBJ1-4; TRBD1 matches at 8 bases. Germline CDR1 SGHRS, CDR2 YFSETQ. J was trimmed by 8 bases and V by 0 bases; bases with no gene match: 3. CDR3 size: 14 residues. Here the CDR3 reads CASSLGTGIEKLFF. For the CDR3, the DNA is TGCGCCAGCAGCTTGGGGACAGGGATCGAAAAACTGTTTTTT.

The chain couples TRBV30 to TRBJ1-1; D might be TRBD1 (6 bases). Germline V gives CDR1 GTSNPN, CDR2 SVGIG (reference sequence). The germline V and J ends were trimmed by 6 bases and 1 base, with 9 bases remaining between them. This CDR3 spans 12 amino acids. The CDR3 here is CACTDRNTEAFF. The CDR3 bases are TGTGCCTGCACGGACAGGAACACTGAAGCTTTCTTT.

The V and J genes are TRBV29-1 and TRBJ2-7; D is possibly TRBD1 (6 bases). The CDR3 runs 16 residues. Looked up from germline, CDR1 is SQVTM and CDR2 is ANQGSEA. The V and J ends lost 5 bases and 4 bases respectively, with 24 bases between them. The CDR3 is CSVRETGYLYLYEQYF. For the CDR3, the DNA is TGCAGCGTTCGCGAGACAGGCTACCTCTACCTTTACGAGCAGTACTTC.

This clone has a handful of counts. The chain uses TRBV7-9 and TRBJ2-7, with D maybe TRBD2 (6 bases). This CDR3 has 14 residues. Germline V gives CDR1 SEHNR, CDR2 FQNEAQ (reference sequence). Trimming removed 3 bases from V and 5 bases from J, with 14 bases in between. The CDR3 reads CASSFTGSLNEQYF. CDR3 DNA sequence: TGTGCCAGCAGCTTCACCGGGAGTCTGAACGAGCAGTACTTC.

The CDR3 nucleotides are TGCGCCAGCAGCGGGGGCCTGAGGACAGCGACGGCTCAAGAGACCCAGTACTTC. Translation: CASSGGLRTATAQETQYF. The rearrangement uses TRBV5-1 and TRBJ2-5; D possibly corresponds to TRBD1 (6 bases). V dropped 4 bases and J dropped 2 bases, with 24 bases sitting between them. Germline V gene sequence: CDR1 SGHRS, CDR2 YFSETQ. The CDR3 is 18 residues long.

J is TRBJ2-5 and V is TRBV29-1, with 12 bases matching TRBD2. The length of the CDR3 is 15 residues. The trim removed 4 bases at V and 4 bases at J, leaving 7 bases unmatched. Germline V lookup: CDR1 SQVTM, CDR2 ANQGSEA. The DNA for the CDR3 is TGCAGCGTTGGACTAGCGGGAGTAGGTGGAGAGACCCAGTACTTC. Translating it yields CSVGLAGVGGETQYF.

The rearrangement joins TRBV6-5 to TRBJ2-7; no clear D. The V and J ends lost 7 bases and 3 bases respectively, with 16 bases between them. Germline loops: CDR1 MNHEY, CDR2 SVGAGI. The CDR3 is made up of 14 amino acids. CDR3 DNA sequence: TGTGCCAGCATACCCTCCGCAGGCAACTACGAGCAGTACTTC. Encoded protein: CASIPSAGNYEQYF.

This clone appeared a single time. The chain recombines TRBV30 with TRBJ2-3, with TRBD1 matching 10 bases. Germline V gives CDR1 GTSNPN, CDR2 SVGIG (reference sequence). The CDR3 runs 14 residues. Unmatched junction bases numbered 11, after V lost 7 bases and J lost 7 bases. CDR3 amino acids: CASSTGGEGHTQYF. The CDR3 nucleotides read TGTGCCTCCTCGACAGGGGGCGAGGGGCATACGCAGTATTTT.

The V and J genes are TRBV30 and TRBJ2-3; 8 bases match TRBD1. CDR1 is GTSNPN, CDR2 SVGIG, per germline (reference sequence). Trimming cost V 5 bases and J 2 bases; bases outside gene matches: 3. CDR3 length equals 13 residues. In DNA, the CDR3 is TGTGCCTGGGTCCAGGGGGCCACAGATACGCAGTATTTT. Translated, it gives CAWVQGATDTQYF.

The chain employs TRBV30 and TRBJ1-1; no reliable D call. The CDR3 runs 13 residues. V lost 1 base to trimming and J lost 1 base, with 7 bases between them. CDR1 is GTSNPN and CDR2 is SVGIG in the germline V gene (reference sequence). The CDR3 region is CAWSGDTNTEAFF. The CDR3 DNA follows: TGTGCCTGGAGTGGCGATACGAACACTGAAGCTTTCTTT.

In this sample, this clone turned up a few times. The chain carries TRBV11-3 and TRBJ2-5, with 9 bases identical to TRBD1. Germline lookup yields CDR1 SGHNT and CDR2 YENEEA. This CDR3 comprises 16 residues. V shed 5 bases, J shed 5 bases, and the junction held 12 bases outside the gene matches. The CDR3 reads CASSDRGSSDRETQYF. CDR3 nucleotides: TGTGCCAGCAGCGACAGGGGGAGCTCCGACCGGGAGACCCAGTACTTC. The whole variable domain, remainder taken from reference TRBV11-3 and TRBJ2-5, is EAGVVQSPRYKIIEKKQPVAFWCNPISGHNTLYWYLQNLGQGPELLIRYENEEAVDDSQLPKDRFSAERLKGVDSTLKIQPAELGDSAVYLCASSDRGSSDRETQYFGPGTRLLVL.

The genes are TRBV30 and TRBJ1-5, with TRBD1 identical over 10 bases. CDR1 and CDR2 from the germline V gene are GTSNPN and SVGIG (reference sequence). V dropped 5 bases and J dropped 7; count of bases not matched to a gene: 11. The CDR3 sequence is 15 residues long. CDR3 protein: CAWAHGQGVRQPQHF. CDR3 coding DNA: TGTGCCTGGGCACATGGACAGGGGGTCCGGCAGCCCCAGCATTTT.

This clone was observed a few times. Additional DNA sequences in this sample encode the identical CDR3. The chain is built from TRBV29-1 and TRBJ2-7; tentatively, D is TRBD2 (5 bases). Between the trimmed V and J ends, which lost 6 bases and 2 bases, there was a span of 11 bases. Per the germline V gene, CDR1 is SQVTM and CDR2 is ANQGSEA. The CDR3 has 12 residues. The CDR3 protein is CSVKDGTYEQYF. The CDR3 region has the DNA TGCAGCGTAAAAGACGGGACCTACGAGCAGTACTTC.

V gene TRBV7-2 combines with J gene TRBJ2-2; the D is unclear. CDR1 and CDR2 (germline): SGHTA, FQGNSA. The CDR3 contains 16 residues. The V gene lost 1 base and the J gene lost 2 bases, with 11 bases spanning the gap. CDR3 sequence reads: CASSLDPWGNTGELFF. CDR3 coding DNA: TGTGCCAGCAGCTTAGATCCATGGGGAAACACCGGGGAGCTGTTTTTT. Looking up the rest from reference TRBV7-2 and TRBJ2-2 gives the full variable domain: GAGVSQSPSNKVTEKGKDVELRCDPISGHTALYWYRQSLGQGLEFLIYFQGNSAPDKSGLPSDRFSAERTGGSVSTLTIQRTQQEDSAVYLCASSLDPWGNTGELFFGEGSRLTVL.

J is TRBJ1-2 and V is TRBV2; tentative D call: TRBD1 (6 bases). Germline V lookup: CDR1 SNHLY, CDR2 FYNNEI. The V gene lost 6 bases and the J gene lost 10 bases, with 15 bases spanning the gap. The CDR3 is 12 residues long. DNA for the CDR3: TGTGCCAGCAGGGGGGCAGCTGAGCTCTACACCTTC. Amino acids: CASRGAAELYTF. The entire variable domain, with the rest obtained from reference TRBV2 and TRBJ1-2, is as follows: EPEVTQTPSHQVTQMGQEVILRCVPISNHLYFYWYRQILGQKVEFLVSFYNNEISEKSEIFDDQFSVERPDGSNFTLKIRSTKLEDSAMYFCASRGAAELYTFGSGTRLTVV.

The genes are TRBV29-1 and TRBJ2-7, with 9 bases lining up with TRBD2. Germline lookup yields CDR1 SQVTM and CDR2 ANQGSEA. V lost 6 bases to trimming and J lost 4 bases; unmatched junction nucleotides: 13. The CDR3 loop spans 15 amino acids. The CDR3 DNA follows: TGCAGCGTCCGAGGGGCTAGCGGGAAAGATTACGAGCAGTACTTC. It specifies CSVRGASGKDYEQYF.

The chain's CDR3 is CASSQDRYQPQHF. Here the CDR3 DNA reads TGTGCCAGCAGTCAAGACAGATATCAGCCCCAGCATTTT. The gene calls are TRBV7-9 and TRBJ1-5; possibly TRBD1 for D (5 bases). The CDR3 runs to 13 residues. V lost 6 bases, J lost 5 bases, and 11 bases lay in between. Germline V lookup: CDR1 SEHNR, CDR2 FQNEAQ (reference sequence).

The chain employs TRBV4-2 and TRBJ2-2, with 7 nucleotides matching TRBD2. The V gene's germline CDR1 is LGHNA and CDR2 YNFKEQ. J gave up 3 bases and V 1 base, and 5 bases lay outside the gene matches. CDR3 length: 16 amino acids. In nucleotides, the CDR3 is TGTGCCAGCAGCCAAGTCTTAGCGGGCTACACCGGGGAGCTGTTTTTT. Residues: CASSQVLAGYTGELFF.

This clone was found a few times. In nucleotides, the CDR3 is TGTGCCAGCTCATCGGGTCCGGGACTAGCAGACTATGGCTACACCTTC. Translated: CASSSGPGLADYGYTF. The chain joins TRBV18 to TRBJ1-2, with D possibly being TRBD1 (5 bases). CDR1 and CDR2 (germline): KGHSH, LQKENI. The CDR3 spans 16 residues. The V end lost 5 bases, the J end lost 3 bases, and 19 bases lay between the germline ends.

The gene calls are TRBV29-1 and TRBJ1-2; 7 bases agree with TRBD1. The CDR3 has 11 residues. Germline loops: CDR1 SQVTM, CDR2 ANQGSEA. The ends lost 6 bases at V and 2 bases at J; junction bases unmatched: 0. This CDR3 reads CSVQGNYGYTF. The CDR3 DNA reads TGCAGCGTACAGGGGAACTATGGCTACACCTTC.

The DNA for the CDR3 is TGCAGTGCTGGGGGAAGGAATGAGCAGTTCTTC. It translates to CSAGGRNEQFF. This chain links TRBV20-1 with TRBJ2-1, with D perhaps matching TRBD1 or TRBD2 (5 bases each). The germline V gene encodes CDR1 DFQATT and CDR2 SNEGSKA (reference sequence). V was trimmed by 5 bases and J by 7 bases, leaving 9 bases between them. This CDR3 has 11 residues.

V gene TRBV7-9 combines with J gene TRBJ2-5, with a possible D match to TRBD1 (7 bases). Germline V gene data show CDR1 as SEHNR and CDR2 as FQNEAQ (reference sequence). Trimming shortened V by 1 base and J by 5 bases, and 20 bases separated the two germline ends. The CDR3 contains 17 residues. The CDR3 reads CASSLEVEGARGETQYF. As DNA, the CDR3 is TGTGCCAGCAGCTTAGAGGTGGAGGGGGCTCGGGGGGAGACCCAGTACTTC. Full variable domain (remainder filled in from reference TRBV7-9 and TRBJ2-5): DTGVSQNPRHKITKRGQNVTFRCDPISEHNRLYWYRQTLGQGPEFLTYFQNEAQLEKSRLLSDRFSAERPKGSFSTLEIQRTEQGDSAMYLCASSLEVEGARGETQYFGPGTRLLVL.

This clone appeared a few times. The J gene is TRBJ2-1, the V gene TRBV29-1, with 14 bases that match TRBD2. The length of the CDR3 is 20 residues. The V segment lost 3 bases and the J segment 2 bases; nucleotides outside the gene matches: 15. Per germline, CDR1 SQVTM and CDR2 ANQGSEA. The DNA for the CDR3 is TGCAGCGTTGATGATGTCCTCGGGACTAGCGGGAGAATGGCCTACAATGAGCAGTTCTTC. Encoded protein: CSVDDVLGTSGRMAYNEQFF.

The V call is TRBV4-1, the J call TRBJ2-3; TRBD2 matches at 8 bases. J was trimmed by 3 bases and V by 1 base; bases with no gene match: 3. This CDR3 spans 15 amino acids. CDR1 MGHRA and CDR2 YSYEKL come from the germline V gene. CDR3 region: CASSQGLARTDTQYF. The CDR3, as DNA: TGCGCCAGCAGCCAAGGACTAGCGAGGACAGATACGCAGTATTTT.